This TCR beta chain was found in a study of shared clonotypes between healthy human individuals. Using immunoSEQ multiplex PCR, the repertoire was profiled, and TCRdb retains in-frame clones only, with some absent. This sample has 1.5 million to 2.5 million clones, with about 95% found just once. This clone was observed once. One end of the junction is discordant with germline, which a read error may explain. This sample includes further DNA sequences coding for the same CDR3. This CDR3 spans 15 amino acids. Germline-derived CDR1 and CDR2 are SGHNT and YYREEE (reference sequence). CD45RO-negative, CCR7-positively selected cells formed the naive CD8 fraction, excluding terminally differentiated effector memory CD45RA+ cells.

Sequencing was carried out using naive CD8+ T cells sorted from blood. The TCR comes from a man between 18 and 35 years old in good health. The rearrangement uses TRBV5-4 and TRBJ2-7; no firm D call. CDR3 bases: TGTGCCAGCAGCTACGGGCCCCCGGGTTGGACCGAGCAATACTTC. Translated, it gives CASSYGPPGWTEQYF.